These T cell receptor beta chains were read from a single sample in a study of blood T cell repertoires in COVID-19. Clones were sequenced by immunoSEQ multiplex PCR, and TCRdb holds only the in-frame ones, with some missing. Of more than 150,000 clones in the sample, roughly four fifths were seen once. Source material: peripheral blood. The receptors here all came from a man aged 25 to 45 with active or convalescent COVID-19. CDR3s include the opening cysteine and the closing phenylalanine or tryptophan. Fields, in order: V gene, J gene, clone size, CDR3 protein. Not all rows give a size; the values are once, few, many and, for expanded clones, a class.

v_gene: TRBV5-4
j_gene: TRBJ1-5
abundance: .
CDR3aa: CASRLGPGANQPQHF

v_gene: TRBV5-4
j_gene: TRBJ1-6
abundance: .
CDR3aa: CASRWEVNSPLHF

v_gene: TRBV5-1
j_gene: TRBJ1-2
abundance: .
CDR3aa: CASSWLSGGDGYTF

v_gene: TRBV6-5
j_gene: TRBJ2-1
abundance: .
CDR3aa: CASSYSLPGNEQFF

v_gene: TRBV27
j_gene: TRBJ1-5
abundance: once
CDR3aa: CASSFGQGNQPQHF

v_gene: TRBV9
j_gene: TRBJ2-2
abundance: .
CDR3aa: CASSGSSGGSNTGELFF

v_gene: TRBV11-3
j_gene: TRBJ2-7
abundance: .
CDR3aa: CASSSRTGVYEQYF

v_gene: TRBV6-5
j_gene: TRBJ1-3
abundance: few
CDR3aa: CASSSGGSPGENTIYF

v_gene: TRBV5-1
j_gene: TRBJ1-1
abundance: .
CDR3aa: CASSLDGRGATEAFF

v_gene: TRBV25-1
j_gene: TRBJ2-7
abundance: .
CDR3aa: CASSEYNGEYEQYF

v_gene: TRBV18
j_gene: TRBJ2-5
abundance: .
CDR3aa: CASSPTQQETQYF

v_gene: TRBV5-6
j_gene: TRBJ1-1
abundance: .
CDR3aa: CASSMWGQGLSTEAFF

v_gene: TRBV18
j_gene: TRBJ1-2
abundance: .
CDR3aa: CASSTDSNYGYTF

v_gene: TRBV3-1/TRBV3-2
j_gene: TRBJ1-1
abundance: .
CDR3aa: CASSQASGTPGSEAFF

v_gene: TRBV5-1
j_gene: TRBJ1-5
abundance: .
CDR3aa: CASSLTGDNQPQHF

v_gene: TRBV19
j_gene: TRBJ1-2
abundance: .
CDR3aa: CASSIRFGQYGYTF

v_gene: TRBV6-1
j_gene: TRBJ1-6
abundance: .
CDR3aa: CASSEAIRVGSYNSPLHF

v_gene: TRBV13
j_gene: TRBJ1-1
abundance: .
CDR3aa: CASSERAGLNTEAFF

v_gene: TRBV7-2
j_gene: TRBJ2-4
abundance: .
CDR3aa: CASSRDRGLPQYF

v_gene: TRBV11-2
j_gene: TRBJ2-5
abundance: .
CDR3aa: CASSLGYTLEGETQYF

v_gene: TRBV11-2
j_gene: TRBJ1-6
abundance: .
CDR3aa: CASSFENSPLHF

v_gene: TRBV7-2
j_gene: TRBJ1-6
abundance: many
CDR3aa: CASSLGSDNSPLHF

v_gene: TRBV7-3
j_gene: TRBJ1-2
abundance: once
CDR3aa: CASSQGAGVYGYTF

v_gene: TRBV18
j_gene: TRBJ1-2
abundance: .
CDR3aa: CASSAGTGTGSGYGYTF

v_gene: TRBV30
j_gene: TRBJ2-7
abundance: .
CDR3aa: CAWSVGQFYEQYF

v_gene: TRBV7-8
j_gene: TRBJ1-1
abundance: .
CDR3aa: CASSPWGQMNTEAFF

v_gene: TRBV27
j_gene: TRBJ2-1
abundance: once
CDR3aa: CASSLLSSFYNEQFF

v_gene: TRBV5-5
j_gene: TRBJ1-5
abundance: .
CDR3aa: CASSQGMDNQPQHF

v_gene: TRBV27
j_gene: TRBJ1-5
abundance: once
CDR3aa: CASSLAGHNQPQHF

v_gene: TRBV5-1
j_gene: TRBJ2-3
abundance: once
CDR3aa: CASSLGGKSADTQYF

v_gene: TRBV6-6
j_gene: TRBJ2-7
abundance: .
CDR3aa: CASRNPGGSIYEQYF

v_gene: TRBV5-1
j_gene: TRBJ2-3
abundance: .
CDR3aa: CASKGLGLPGRETDTQYF

v_gene: TRBV30
j_gene: TRBJ1-1
abundance: .
CDR3aa: CAWSVQGTEAFF

v_gene: TRBV12-5
j_gene: TRBJ1-2
abundance: .
CDR3aa: CASGPGTGNYGYTF

v_gene: TRBV19
j_gene: TRBJ2-3
abundance: .
CDR3aa: CASSIRTPRRLAGLRTDTQYF

v_gene: TRBV25-1
j_gene: TRBJ2-2
abundance: .
CDR3aa: CASSDFPGVGELFF

v_gene: TRBV27
j_gene: TRBJ1-1
abundance: .
CDR3aa: CASRRDWNTEAFF

v_gene: TRBV29-1
j_gene: TRBJ2-2
abundance: few
CDR3aa: CSVVSSASGGAWGTGELFF

v_gene: TRBV13
j_gene: TRBJ1-4
abundance: .
CDR3aa: CASSPGRGNEKLFF

v_gene: TRBV13
j_gene: TRBJ2-5
abundance: .
CDR3aa: CASSRRGPYQETQYF

v_gene: TRBV7-6
j_gene: TRBJ2-1
abundance: .
CDR3aa: CASSLPGAHLSEQFF

v_gene: TRBV15
j_gene: TRBJ2-5
abundance: .
CDR3aa: CATSRGRVARPEEKTQYF

v_gene: TRBV30
j_gene: TRBJ1-6
abundance: .
CDR3aa: CAWDSMTGTSSYNSPLHF

v_gene: TRBV2
j_gene: TRBJ2-4
abundance: .
CDR3aa: CASSYSTRNIQYF

v_gene: TRBV2
j_gene: TRBJ1-5
abundance: .
CDR3aa: CASSEQGPDQPQHF

v_gene: TRBV9
j_gene: TRBJ2-2
abundance: .
CDR3aa: CASSVGDGGNTGELFF

v_gene: TRBV15
j_gene: TRBJ2-7
abundance: .
CDR3aa: CATSRERSLITYEQYF

v_gene: TRBV5-1
j_gene: TRBJ2-5
abundance: .
CDR3aa: CASSLSAGGPLETQYF

v_gene: TRBV11-2
j_gene: TRBJ1-6
abundance: .
CDR3aa: CASSLVGQPSSYNSPLHF

v_gene: TRBV3-1/TRBV3-2
j_gene: TRBJ2-1
abundance: .
CDR3aa: CASSSGGGGGNEQFF

v_gene: TRBV5-1
j_gene: TRBJ1-1
abundance: .
CDR3aa: CASSLAQENTEAFF

v_gene: TRBV5-1
j_gene: TRBJ2-3
abundance: .
CDR3aa: CASSFPEWSGSTDTQYF

v_gene: TRBV25-1
j_gene: TRBJ1-1
abundance: .
CDR3aa: CASAWDRATEAFF

v_gene: TRBV28
j_gene: TRBJ1-1
abundance: .
CDR3aa: CASSPIDRGTEAFF

v_gene: TRBV24-1
j_gene: TRBJ1-2
abundance: .
CDR3aa: CATRGQGANYGYTF

v_gene: TRBV10-1
j_gene: TRBJ2-3
abundance: .
CDR3aa: CASRELAGNTDTQYF

v_gene: TRBV18
j_gene: TRBJ1-6
abundance: .
CDR3aa: CASSPKDNTMSNSPLHF

v_gene: TRBV5-1
j_gene: TRBJ2-1
abundance: .
CDR3aa: CASSQGQGPMDEQFF

v_gene: TRBV2
j_gene: TRBJ1-2
abundance: .
CDR3aa: CASSTGAGYGYTF

v_gene: TRBV6-2/TRBV6-3
j_gene: TRBJ1-1
abundance: .
CDR3aa: CASSSENRANTEAFF